The clone carrying this T cell receptor beta chain was seen a single time. Antigen unknown. This record comes from a study of identifying expanded T cells in peripheral blood. Germline V gives CDR1 SGHAT, CDR2 FQNNGV. Trimming took off 1 base at V and 3 bases at J, with 10 bases between the two ends. This CDR3 has 14 amino acids. The study's findings and limits: Clone count variance between approximately two-week samples rose with total template count. Technical replicates showed roughly 1.2 changed clones; approximately 2 weeks 15 to 20; four weeks 19.

Data came from immunoSEQ multiplex PCR; TCRdb stores just in-frame clones and leaves some out. The data contain 120,000 or so clones, about 80% of them singletons. The chain carries TRBV11-2 and TRBJ2-7; no definite D call. Sequenced: blood. This TCR was recovered from a person between 18 and 75 years old in good health. CDR3 in DNA: TGTGCCAGCAGCTTAGTTTCAGGAGTCTACGAGCAGTACTTC. The encoded protein is CASSLVSGVYEQYF.